This T cell receptor beta chain was sequenced during a study of T cell repertoires in cytomegalovirus infection. Whole-study results and caveats: CMV carriers having the relevant HLA were flagged by cumulative public TCR beta family frequency.

MiXCR, run by TCRdb on the reads, gives a single entry per CDR3 protein. The sample lists about 920,000 distinct CDR3 sequences; 30% to 40% were seen once. V lost 4 bases, J lost 4 bases, and 16 bases lay in between. The CDR3 runs to 15 residues. Germline CDR1 is MNHEY and CDR2 is SVGAGI. This clonotype showed up just a few times. Its antigen is currently unknown. This rearrangement joins TRBV6-5 to TRBJ1-1, with D perhaps matching TRBD1 (6 bases). The material sequenced was cultured CD8+ T cells from PBMCs, taken from culture after CMV antigen stimulation. The source of this sequence is a human donor in good health (CMV status not recorded). Some clones in this sample may be carry-over from other donors' samples. The CDR3 here is CASSSDRQEVTEAFF. CDR3 nucleotide sequence: TGTGCCAGCAGTTCGGATAGACAGGAGGTCACTGAAGCTTTCTTT.